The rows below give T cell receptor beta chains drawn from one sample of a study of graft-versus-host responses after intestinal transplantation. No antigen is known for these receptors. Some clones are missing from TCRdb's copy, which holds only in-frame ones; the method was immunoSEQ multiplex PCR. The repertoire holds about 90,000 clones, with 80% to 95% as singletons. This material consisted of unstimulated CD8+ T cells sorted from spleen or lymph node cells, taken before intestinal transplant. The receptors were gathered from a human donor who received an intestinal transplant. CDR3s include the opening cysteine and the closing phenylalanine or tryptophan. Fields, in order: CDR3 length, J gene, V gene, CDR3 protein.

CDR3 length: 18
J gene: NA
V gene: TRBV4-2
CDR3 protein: CASSQDLGVAGSSYEQYF

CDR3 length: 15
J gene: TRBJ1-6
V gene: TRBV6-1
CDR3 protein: CASGRFRQGVSPLHF

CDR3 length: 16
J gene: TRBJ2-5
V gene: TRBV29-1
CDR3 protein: CSVCSPAASGEETQYF

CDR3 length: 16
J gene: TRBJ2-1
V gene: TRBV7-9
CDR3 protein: CASSLMSGSLGDEQFF

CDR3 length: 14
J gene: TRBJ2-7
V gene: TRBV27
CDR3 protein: CASSFGTGAYEQYF

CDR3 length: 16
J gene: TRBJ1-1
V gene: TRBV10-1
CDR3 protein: CASSDRHPTLNTEAFF

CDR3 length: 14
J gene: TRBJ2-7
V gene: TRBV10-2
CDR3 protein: CASSALAGLNEQYF

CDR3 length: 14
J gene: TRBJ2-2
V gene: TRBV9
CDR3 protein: CASSGTQAIGELFF

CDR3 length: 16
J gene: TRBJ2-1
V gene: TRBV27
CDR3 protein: CASSLSRRQGYNEQFF

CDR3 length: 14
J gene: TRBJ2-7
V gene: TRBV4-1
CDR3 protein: CASSQGGGIDEQYF

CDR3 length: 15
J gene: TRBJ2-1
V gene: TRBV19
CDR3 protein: CASSIVVFTYNEQFF

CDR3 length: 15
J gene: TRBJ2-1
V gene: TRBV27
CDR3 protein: CASSFFSSGNNEQFF

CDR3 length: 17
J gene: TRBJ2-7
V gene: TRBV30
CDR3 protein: CAWSRTPGLAYIYEQYF

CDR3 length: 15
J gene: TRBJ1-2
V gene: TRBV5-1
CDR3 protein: CASSLVRHGGYGYTF

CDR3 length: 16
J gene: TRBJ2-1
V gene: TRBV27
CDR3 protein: CASSSTGGSSYNEQFF

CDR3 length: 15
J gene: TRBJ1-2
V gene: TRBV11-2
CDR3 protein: CASSLLAGGGLGYTF

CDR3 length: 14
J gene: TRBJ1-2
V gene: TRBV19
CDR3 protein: CASTPTGANYGYTF

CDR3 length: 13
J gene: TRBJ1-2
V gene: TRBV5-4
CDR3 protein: CASSLRENYGYTF

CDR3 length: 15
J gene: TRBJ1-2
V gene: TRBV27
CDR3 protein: CASSFFGRGYYGYTF

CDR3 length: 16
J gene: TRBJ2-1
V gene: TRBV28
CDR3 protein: CASSLKGLEGYNEQFF

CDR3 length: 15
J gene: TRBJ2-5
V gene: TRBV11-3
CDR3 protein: CASSDGTSGQETQYF

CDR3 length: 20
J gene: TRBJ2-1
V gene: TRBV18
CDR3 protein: CASSLPDAQTGIRFYNEQFF

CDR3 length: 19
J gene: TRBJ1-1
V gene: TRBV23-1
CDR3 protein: CASSQSRFFLGGRNTEAFF

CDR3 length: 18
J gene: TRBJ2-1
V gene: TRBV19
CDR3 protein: CASRSWLAGVSVDNEQFF